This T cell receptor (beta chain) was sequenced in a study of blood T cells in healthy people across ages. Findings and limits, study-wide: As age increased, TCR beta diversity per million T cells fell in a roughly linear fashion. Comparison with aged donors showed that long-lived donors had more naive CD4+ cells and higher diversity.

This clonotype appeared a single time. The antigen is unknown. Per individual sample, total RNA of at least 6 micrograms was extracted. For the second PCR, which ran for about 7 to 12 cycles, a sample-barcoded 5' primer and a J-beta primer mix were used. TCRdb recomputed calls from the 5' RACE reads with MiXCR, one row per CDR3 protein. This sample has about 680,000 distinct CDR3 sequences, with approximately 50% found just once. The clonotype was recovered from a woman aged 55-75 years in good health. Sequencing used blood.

The CDR3 DNA follows: TGTGCCAGCAGCCGGGACAGACAAAACTATGGCTACACCTTC. It yields the protein CASSRDRQNYGYTF. The chain has TRBV6-2 or TRBV6-3 and TRBJ1-2, with TRBD1 matching 7 bases. Germline values: CDR1 MNHEY, CDR2 SVGEGT. The CDR3 loop spans 14 amino acids. V dropped 6 bases and J dropped 2; count of bases not matched to a gene: 6.